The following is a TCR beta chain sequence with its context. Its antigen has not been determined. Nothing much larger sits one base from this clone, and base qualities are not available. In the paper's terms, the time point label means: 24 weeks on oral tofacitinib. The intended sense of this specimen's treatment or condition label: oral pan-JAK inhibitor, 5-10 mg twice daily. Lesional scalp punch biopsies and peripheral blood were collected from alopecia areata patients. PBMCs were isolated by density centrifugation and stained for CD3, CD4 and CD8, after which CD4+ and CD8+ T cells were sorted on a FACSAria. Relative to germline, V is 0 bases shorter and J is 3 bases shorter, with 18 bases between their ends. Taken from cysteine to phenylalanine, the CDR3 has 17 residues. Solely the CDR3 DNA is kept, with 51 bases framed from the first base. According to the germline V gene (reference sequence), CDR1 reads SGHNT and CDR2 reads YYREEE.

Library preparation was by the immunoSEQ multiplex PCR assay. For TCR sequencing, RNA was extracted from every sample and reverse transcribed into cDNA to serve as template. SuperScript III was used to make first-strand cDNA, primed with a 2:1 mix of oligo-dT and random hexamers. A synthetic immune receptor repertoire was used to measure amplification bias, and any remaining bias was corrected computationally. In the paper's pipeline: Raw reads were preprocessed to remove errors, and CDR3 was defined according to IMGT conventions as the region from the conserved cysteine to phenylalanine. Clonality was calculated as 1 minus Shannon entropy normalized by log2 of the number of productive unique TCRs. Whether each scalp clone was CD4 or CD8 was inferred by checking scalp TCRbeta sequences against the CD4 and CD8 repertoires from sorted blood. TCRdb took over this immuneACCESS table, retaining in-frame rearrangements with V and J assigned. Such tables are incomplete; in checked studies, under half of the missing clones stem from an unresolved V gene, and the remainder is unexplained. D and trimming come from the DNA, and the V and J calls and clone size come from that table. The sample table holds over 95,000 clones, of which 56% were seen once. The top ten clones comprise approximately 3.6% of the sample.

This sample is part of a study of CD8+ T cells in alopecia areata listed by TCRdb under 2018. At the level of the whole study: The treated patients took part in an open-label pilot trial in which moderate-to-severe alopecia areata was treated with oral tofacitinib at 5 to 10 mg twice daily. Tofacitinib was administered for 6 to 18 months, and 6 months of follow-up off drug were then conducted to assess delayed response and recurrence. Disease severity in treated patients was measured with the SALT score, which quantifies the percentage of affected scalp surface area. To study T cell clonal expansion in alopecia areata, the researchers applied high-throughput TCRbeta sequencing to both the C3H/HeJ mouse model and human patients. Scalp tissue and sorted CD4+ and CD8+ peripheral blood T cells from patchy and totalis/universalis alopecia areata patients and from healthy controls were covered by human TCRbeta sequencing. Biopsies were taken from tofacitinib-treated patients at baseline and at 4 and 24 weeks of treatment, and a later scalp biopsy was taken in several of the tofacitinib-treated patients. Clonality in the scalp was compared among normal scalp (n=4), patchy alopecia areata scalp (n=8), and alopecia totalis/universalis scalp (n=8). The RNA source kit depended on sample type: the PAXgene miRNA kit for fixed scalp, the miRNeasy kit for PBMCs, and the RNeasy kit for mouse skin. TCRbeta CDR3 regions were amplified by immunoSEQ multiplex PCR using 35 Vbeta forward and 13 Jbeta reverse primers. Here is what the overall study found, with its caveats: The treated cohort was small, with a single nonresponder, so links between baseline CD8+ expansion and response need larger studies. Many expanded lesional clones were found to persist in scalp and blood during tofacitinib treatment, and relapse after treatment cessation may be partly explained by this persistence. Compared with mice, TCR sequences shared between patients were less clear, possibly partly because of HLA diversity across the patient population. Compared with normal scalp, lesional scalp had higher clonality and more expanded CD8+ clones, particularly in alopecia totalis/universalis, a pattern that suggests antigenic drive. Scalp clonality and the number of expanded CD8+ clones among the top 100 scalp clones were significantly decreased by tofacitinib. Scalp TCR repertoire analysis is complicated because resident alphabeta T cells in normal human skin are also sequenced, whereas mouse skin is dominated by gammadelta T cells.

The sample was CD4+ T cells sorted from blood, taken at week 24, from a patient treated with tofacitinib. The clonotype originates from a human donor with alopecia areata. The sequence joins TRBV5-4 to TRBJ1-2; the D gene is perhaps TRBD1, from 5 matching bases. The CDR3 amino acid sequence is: CASSLVGGRGPYYGYTF. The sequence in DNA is TGTGCCAGCAGCTTGGTTGGGGGGAGGGGCCCTTACTATGGCTACACCTTC.